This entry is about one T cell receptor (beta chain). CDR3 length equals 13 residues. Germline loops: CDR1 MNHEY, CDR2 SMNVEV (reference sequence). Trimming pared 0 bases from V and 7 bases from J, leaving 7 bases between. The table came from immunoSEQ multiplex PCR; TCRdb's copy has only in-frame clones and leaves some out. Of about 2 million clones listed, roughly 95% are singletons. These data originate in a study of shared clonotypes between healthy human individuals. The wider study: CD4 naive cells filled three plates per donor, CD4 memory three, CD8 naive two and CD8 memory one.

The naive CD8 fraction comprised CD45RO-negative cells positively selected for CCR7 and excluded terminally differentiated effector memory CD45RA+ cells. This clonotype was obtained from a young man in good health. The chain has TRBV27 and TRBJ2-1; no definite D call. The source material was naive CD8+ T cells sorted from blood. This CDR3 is CASSLSRRNEQFF. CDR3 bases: TGTGCCAGCAGTTTATCGAGGCGGAATGAGCAGTTCTTC.